What follows are 28 T cell receptor beta chains derived from one specimen sequenced in a study of breast tumors, draining lymph nodes, adjacent tissues. MiXCR, applied by TCRdb to the multiplex PCR reads, yields one record per CDR3 protein. The data show 150,000 to 200,000 distinct CDR3 sequences, with approximately 33% seen just once and roughly 4% held by the top ten. The lymph nodes were axillary draining lymph nodes from breast cancer patients. The sample taken for sequencing was axillary lymph node tissue. These receptors were taken from a female donor with breast cancer. Some clones in this sample may be carry-over from other donors' samples.

At least ten counts were recorded for this clonotype. The V call is TRBV9, the J call TRBJ1-5; D is perhaps TRBD1 (5 bases). There are 15 residues in the CDR3. Between the trimmed V and J ends, which lost 1 base and 0 bases, there was a span of 8 bases. Germline CDR1 SGDLS, CDR2 YYNGEE. This CDR3 reads CASSVRGDSNQPQHF. The CDR3 DNA reads TGTGCCAGCAGCGTACGGGGGGATAGCAATCAGCCCCAGCATTTT.

This clonotype occurred a few times. It may be a read error: a sequence one base away is much more abundant. The chain links TRBV20-1 to TRBJ2-1; 11 nucleotides agree with TRBD2. Looked up from germline, CDR1 is DFQATT and CDR2 is SNEGSKA (reference sequence). The CDR3 is made up of 13 amino acids. CDR3 sequence reads: CSATGLADNAQFF. Written as DNA, the CDR3 is TGCAGTGCGACGGGACTAGCGGATAATGCGCAGTTCTTC.

Ten or more counts support this clonotype. The genes are TRBV6-5 and TRBJ2-3; TRBD2 matches 11 bases. With 1 base clipped from V and 5 bases from J, the junction kept 11 bases outside the gene matches. The CDR3 sequence is 18 residues long. The germline CDR1 and CDR2 sequences are MNHEY and SVGAGI. The CDR3 sequence: CASSYFGNSGGVGDTQYF. CDR3 bases: TGTGCCAGCAGTTACTTCGGAAATAGCGGGGGGGTTGGAGATACGCAGTATTTT.

This clonotype was detected ten times or more. This sequence joins TRBV4-3 and TRBJ2-7; D is perhaps TRBD1 or TRBD2 (5 bases each). Germline V gives CDR1 LGHNA, CDR2 YSLEER. With 0 bases removed from V and 3 bases from J, the gap between germline ends came to 15 bases. This CDR3 is built from 16 residues. DNA for the CDR3: TGCGCCAGCAGCCAAGAAGGCCTCCTGGGGGTCTACGAGCAGTACTTC. Protein product: CASSQEGLLGVYEQYF.

In its sample, this clonotype was seen many times. The V gene is TRBV2, the J gene TRBJ1-3; 7 bases are shared with TRBD1. Germline V CDR1 and CDR2: SNHLY, FYNNEI. The V segment lost 4 bases and the J segment 0 bases; nucleotides outside the gene matches: 3. The CDR3 covers 15 residues. CDR3 coding DNA: TGTGCCAGCAGTGCACCAGGGGGCTCTGGAAACACCATATATTTT. Amino acids: CASSAPGGSGNTIYF.

Only a few counts were recorded for this clonotype. The rearrangement links TRBV4-3 to TRBJ2-1; a weak D match, TRBD2 (6 bases). The germline V gene encodes CDR1 LGHNA and CDR2 YSLEER. V was trimmed by 0 bases and J by 7 bases, leaving 19 bases between them. There are 17 residues in the CDR3. CDR3 sequence (DNA): TGCGCCAGCAGCCAAGACCCGGGACCCGGGGGTGGGAATGAGCAGTTCTTC. This sequence encodes CASSQDPGPGGGNEQFF.

V gene TRBV13 combines with J gene TRBJ2-5, with D possibly matching TRBD2 (5 bases). V was clipped by 5 bases and J by 5 bases, with 15 bases between them. The CDR3 contains 14 residues. Germline V gene data show CDR1 as PRHDT and CDR2 as FYEKMQ (reference sequence). The CDR3 region is CASSPPRVAETQYF. CDR3 DNA sequence: TGTGCCAGCAGCCCGCCGAGGGTGGCTGAGACCCAGTACTTC.

This clonotype was seen a single time. The rearrangement uses TRBV2 and TRBJ2-1; D may be TRBD1 or TRBD2 (5 bases each). V was pared by 8 bases and J by 6 bases, with 8 bases between. Germline V CDR1 and CDR2: SNHLY, FYNNEI. The CDR3 consists of 11 residues. The CDR3 is CASGGSNEQFF. Written as DNA, the CDR3 is TGTGCCAGCGGGGGTAGCAATGAGCAGTTCTTC.

This clonotype was seen at least ten times. V and J are TRBV20-1 and TRBJ2-3; 10 nucleotides align to TRBD2. The CDR3 totals 16 residues. The germline gives CDR1 DFQATT, CDR2 SNEGSKA (reference sequence). Trimming removed 6 bases from V and 6 bases from J; junction bases left unmatched: 15. CDR3 sequence reads: CSALPGLAVLSDTQYF. The CDR3 DNA sequence: TGCAGTGCCTTACCCGGACTAGCGGTCCTCTCGGATACGCAGTATTTT.

This clonotype has at least ten counts. The rearrangement links TRBV3-1 to TRBJ1-6, with 9 bases lining up with TRBD1. Per germline, CDR1 LGHDT and CDR2 YNNKEL (reference sequence). The length of the CDR3 is 17 residues. The junction had 5 bases not matched to a gene; V was cut back by 0 bases and J by 5 bases. The CDR3, as DNA: TGTGCCAGCAGCCAAGATCACGGGACAGGGCATAATTCACCCCTCCACTTT. Its translation: CASSQDHGTGHNSPLHF. The entire variable domain, with the rest obtained from reference TRBV3-1 and TRBJ1-6, is as follows: DTAVSQTPKYLVTQMGNDKSIKCEQNLGHDTMYWYKQDSKKFLKIMFSYNNKELIINETVPNRFSPKSPDKAHLNLHINSLELGDSAVYFCASSQDHGTGHNSPLHFGNGTRLTVT.

A single count supports this clonotype. The V and J genes are TRBV13 and TRBJ2-6; D could derive from TRBD1 or TRBD2 (5 bases each). V was trimmed by 2 bases and J by 4 bases, leaving 15 bases between them. This CDR3 comprises 17 residues. Germline V gene lookup returns CDR1 PRHDT and CDR2 FYEKMQ (reference sequence). The CDR3 loop is CASSLQSKGTGANVLTF. The CDR3 DNA reads as TGTGCCAGCAGCTTACAAAGTAAGGGGACCGGGGCCAACGTCCTGACTTTC.

This chain links TRBV6-2 or TRBV6-3 with TRBJ1-1, with D uncertain. Trimming cost V 5 bases and J 1 base, with 14 bases left between them. The CDR3 runs 15 residues. The germline CDR1 and CDR2 sequences are MNHEY and SVGEGT. As DNA, the CDR3 is TGTGCCAGCAGTCCCATCGGCAGGAGGAACACTGAAGCTTTCTTT. Translation: CASSPIGRRNTEAFF.

V and J are TRBV2 and TRBJ2-5; 13 bases are a match to TRBD2. V trimming: 6 bases; J trimming: 3 bases; junction bases outside the gene matches: 4. The germline gives CDR1 SNHLY, CDR2 FYNNEI. This CDR3 has 15 residues. CDR3 in amino acids: CASRLTSGGKETQYF. Written as DNA, the CDR3 is TGTGCCAGCAGGTTGACTAGCGGGGGGAAAGAGACCCAGTACTTC.

This clonotype was found many times. This chain links TRBV4-1 with TRBJ1-2, with D possibly TRBD1 on 5 matching bases. Germline-derived CDR1 and CDR2 are MGHRA and YSYEKL. V dropped 3 bases and J dropped 1 base, with 12 bases sitting between them. The CDR3 loop spans 15 amino acids. Here the CDR3 reads CASSQTADGNYGYTF. DNA of the CDR3: TGCGCCAGCAGCCAGACAGCGGATGGTAACTATGGCTACACCTTC.

There are a few counts of this clonotype. V and J are TRBV20-1 and TRBJ2-2; D unclear. This CDR3 region has 15 residues. The germline V gene has CDR1 DFQATT and CDR2 SNEGSKA (reference sequence). CDR3 sequence reads: CSAGAGRLNTGELFF. The CDR3 nucleotides read TGCAGCGCTGGAGCTGGCAGGCTTAACACCGGGGAGCTGTTTTTT.

On this clonotype itself: This may be a read error, as it is one base from a much larger clone. As the CDR3 is not closed by the conserved phenylalanine or tryptophan, this likely results from a read error. The gene calls are TRBV12-3 or TRBV12-4 and TRBJ1-2; D uncertain. The CDR3 runs to 12 residues. Trimming pared 6 bases from V and 2 bases from J, leaving 7 bases between. The CDR3 nucleotides are TGTGCCAGCAGCCAACTAAACTATGGCTACACCTCC. It codes for CASSQLNYGYTS.

This clonotype was counted at least ten times. The genes are TRBV4-1 and TRBJ2-6; D ambiguous. The germline CDR1 and CDR2 sequences are MGHRA and YSYEKL. V lost 2 bases, J lost 2 bases, and 4 bases lay in between. The CDR3 spans 14 residues. The chain's CDR3 is CASSQYAGANVLTF. For the CDR3, the DNA is TGCGCCAGCAGCCAATACGCTGGGGCCAACGTCCTGACTTTC.

The V call is TRBV11-3, the J call TRBJ1-5; D gene ambiguous. V dropped 6 bases and J dropped 0 bases, with 12 bases sitting between them. This CDR3 spans 15 amino acids. CDR1 is SGHNT, CDR2 YENEEA, per germline. CDR3 sequence reads: CASRSPIYSNQPQHF. The CDR3, as DNA: TGTGCCAGCAGGTCCCCCATTTATAGCAATCAGCCCCAGCATTTT.

Many counts were recorded for this clonotype. The chain couples TRBV3-1 to TRBJ2-5; D gene uncertain. V lost 0 bases, J lost 5 bases, and 13 bases lay in between. This CDR3 spans 15 amino acids. The germline gives CDR1 LGHDT, CDR2 YNNKEL (reference sequence). The CDR3 region has the DNA TGTGCCAGCAGCCAAGATTCAGGCCCCCGGGAGACCCAGTACTTC. Amino acids: CASSQDSGPRETQYF.

As concerns this clonotype: One end of the junction is discordant with germline, which a read error may explain. The gene calls are TRBV2 and TRBJ1-5; D remains unclear. This CDR3 contains 10 residues. Germline assignment: CDR1 SNHLY and CDR2 FYNNEI. This chain's CDR3 is CASSEAPGRF. The CDR3 DNA reads as TGTGCCAGCAGTGAAGCCCCTGGCCGTTTT.

Notes on this clonotype: Since a much larger clone is just one base distant, this may be a read error. The chain links TRBV5-1 to TRBJ2-3; TRBD2 agrees at 10 bases. Trimming at V came to 1 base and at J to 3 bases, leaving 5 bases not matched to a gene. Germline lookup yields CDR1 SGHRS and CDR2 YFSETQ. CDR3 length equals 16 residues. The CDR3 DNA reads as TGCGCCAGCAGCTTGTGGGGGACTAGCGAGACAGATACGCAGTATTTT. It is translated as CASSLWGTSETDTQYF.

This clonotype showed up many times. V gene TRBV4-1 combines with J gene TRBJ1-5; 8 nucleotides match TRBD1. Trimming at V came to 0 bases and at J to 0 bases, leaving 7 bases not matched to a gene. Looked up from germline, CDR1 is MGHRA and CDR2 is YSYEKL. The CDR3 extends over 18 amino acids. The CDR3 nucleotides read TGCGCCAGCAGCCAAGAATGGACAGGGACTTATAGCAATCAGCCCCAGCATTTT. Its translation: CASSQEWTGTYSNQPQHF.

This clonotype was seen repeatedly, ten times or more. This chain joins TRBV2 and TRBJ1-3; D unclear. Germline V CDR1 and CDR2: SNHLY, FYNNEI. V dropped 4 bases and J dropped 2 bases, with 9 bases sitting between them. CDR3 length equals 14 residues. CDR3 region: CASSVGGTGNTIYF. The CDR3 DNA reads TGTGCCAGCAGTGTTGGAGGGACTGGAAACACCATATATTTT.

Comment on this clonotype: This may be a read error: a much more frequent sequence differs by one nucleotide. The V and J genes are TRBV11-2 and TRBJ2-3; 7 nucleotides line up with TRBD2. This CDR3 region has 16 residues. With V trimmed by 4 bases and J by 6 bases, 13 bases remained unmatched. CDR1 and CDR2 from the germline V gene are SGHAT and FQNNGV. CDR3 protein: CASSSLAEGLADTQYF. The CDR3 DNA follows: TGTGCCAGCAGCTCTCTAGCGGAGGGGCTTGCTGATACGCAGTATTTT.

The table lists this clonotype with many counts. The chain is built from TRBV2 and TRBJ1-6; D may be TRBD1 (5 bases). From germline, CDR1 is SNHLY and CDR2 FYNNEI. This CDR3 is 13 amino acids long. V was cut by 4 bases and J by 12 bases, with 13 bases left in between. In DNA, the CDR3 is TGTGCCAGCAGTGCAAGGGGAACGGAACCCCTCCACTTT. This sequence encodes CASSARGTEPLHF.

The chain couples TRBV29-1 to TRBJ1-2, with TRBD1 matching 10 bases. The CDR3 spans 13 residues. CDR1 is SQVTM and CDR2 is ANQGSEA in the germline V gene. V lost 7 bases and J lost 7; bases outside the gene matches: 9. Written as DNA, the CDR3 is TGCAGCGCTTTGGGACAGGGGTTGGGTGGCTACACCTTC. Translation gives CSALGQGLGGYTF.

This clonotype was seen at least ten times. V and J are TRBV4-1 and TRBJ2-1; 7 bases align to TRBD1. V gave up 0 bases and J gave up 1 base; unmatched junction bases: 3. Germline-derived CDR1 and CDR2 are MGHRA and YSYEKL. The CDR3 consists of 16 residues. CDR3 sequence: CASSQDLQGSYNEQFF. In nucleotides, the CDR3 is TGCGCCAGCAGCCAAGACCTACAGGGGTCCTACAATGAGCAGTTCTTC.

In its sample, this clonotype was seen many times. The chain joins TRBV7-2 to TRBJ2-7, with a weak D call TRBD2 (6 bases). Trimming removed 4 bases at V and 2 bases at J, with 12 bases between. The CDR3 extends over 14 amino acids. Germline V gene lookup returns CDR1 SGHTA and CDR2 FQGNSA. This CDR3 is CASSSTRSAYEQYF. In DNA, the CDR3 is TGTGCCAGCAGCTCGACTAGATCGGCCTACGAGCAGTACTTC.